This TCR beta chain was retrieved from a study of T-cell memory formation after mild COVID-19. TCRdb itself ran the 5' RACE reads through MiXCR, one entry per CDR3 protein. This repertoire shows under 300,000 distinct CDR3 sequences, around 17% found once; its top ten account for roughly 3.6%. The germline V and J ends were trimmed by 4 bases and 8 bases, with 18 bases remaining between them. Per the germline V gene, CDR1 is WSHSY and CDR2 is SAAADI. This CDR3 comprises 15 residues. The J gene is TRBJ2-1, the V gene TRBV10-2; D may be TRBD2 (5 bases). The TCR comes from a man aged 18 to 30 who had mild COVID-19 (a few samples of this study predate the infection). Cell type and time point are not known. What was sequenced was PBMCs or a T cell subset sorted from them (not recorded which). The CDR3 nucleotides read TGCGCCAGCAGTGGAGGAACTAGAATTTGGGATGAGCAGTTCTTC. This codes for CASSGGTRIWDEQFF.